The 20 T cell receptor beta chains reported below all come from one sample, sequenced in a study of T cells in Graves' hyperthyroidism and ophthalmopathy. TCR beta CDR3 regions were amplified from RNA transcripts. HTBI primers drove first-round RT-PCR of the TCR CDR3. TCRdb analysed the multiplex PCR reads with MiXCR anew, one entry per CDR3 protein. The data hold 540,000 or so distinct CDR3 sequences, with 46% observed a single time. The sample comprised peripheral blood or thyroid tissue (not recorded which). These receptors originate from an adult woman with Graves' disease, either hyperthyroidism or ophthalmopathy (not recorded which).

This clonotype was counted once. The germline gene is not matched at one end of the junction; a read error may be the cause. The CDR3 loop reads CATSDFGPGVNGELFF. For the CDR3, the DNA is TGTGCCACCAGTGATTTTGGGCCAGGGGTAAACGGGGAGCTGTTTTTT. The chain joins TRBV10-3 to TRBJ2-2, with D tentatively TRBD1 (6 bases). In germline, CDR1 is ENHRY, CDR2 SYGVKD. This CDR3 contains 16 residues.

The chain recombines TRBV7-9 with TRBJ2-5; D call uncertain. The V and J ends lost 5 bases and 0 bases respectively, with 13 bases between them. This CDR3 is built from 15 residues. The germline V gene has CDR1 SEHNR and CDR2 FQNEAQ (reference sequence). In DNA, the CDR3 is TGTGCCAGCAGCACCGCCCTTGTCGACCAAGAGACCCAGTACTTC. This encodes CASSTALVDQETQYF.

This clonotype appeared many times. This chain's CDR3 is CASSWVSSYEQYF. The CDR3 DNA follows: TGTGCCAGCAGTTGGGTATCCTCCTACGAGCAGTACTTC. The chain is built from TRBV12-3 or TRBV12-4 and TRBJ2-7; D is unresolved. V was shortened by 4 bases and J by 0 bases, with 7 bases between the two germline ends. CDR3 size: 13 residues.

Concerning this clonotype: This may come from a read error, since a much larger clone is one base off. The chain recombines TRBV28 with TRBJ1-5; D gene unclear. The length of the CDR3 is 14 residues. Germline V gives CDR1 MDHEN, CDR2 SYDVKM. The CDR3, as DNA: TGTGCCAACAGTTTGTTAGAGGAAATTCAGCCCCAGCATTTT. It is translated as CANSLLEEIQPQHF.

This clonotype was picked up a small number of times. The gene calls are TRBV10-3 and TRBJ1-4; the match to TRBD1 covers 8 bases. This CDR3 is 13 amino acids long. Per the germline V gene, CDR1 is ENHRY and CDR2 is SYGVKD. V shed 11 bases, J shed 8 bases, and the junction held 10 bases outside the gene matches. As DNA, the CDR3 is TGTGCCGCCTCTCAGGGGGCAGGAGAAAAACTGTTTTTT. Residues: CAASQGAGEKLFF.

V is TRBV29-1 and J is TRBJ1-1; D perhaps matches TRBD1 (5 bases). Germline assignment: CDR1 SQVTM and CDR2 ANQGSEA. The CDR3 extends over 13 amino acids. The CDR3 DNA follows: TGCAGTTTAGGGTTGGGGGGAACTGCTGAAGCTTTCTTT. It translates to CSLGLGGTAEAFF.

This clonotype was counted ten times or more. The chain is built from TRBV20-1 and TRBJ1-5, with a tentative D call TRBD1 (6 bases). Trimming shortened V by 0 bases and J by 1 base, and 16 bases separated the two germline ends. This CDR3 region has 17 residues. Germline values: CDR1 DFQATT, CDR2 SNEGSKA (reference sequence). CDR3: CSARDRAGAPSNQPQHF. Written as DNA, the CDR3 is TGCAGTGCTAGAGATAGGGCAGGGGCTCCCAGCAATCAGCCCCAGCATTTT.

This clonotype has a handful of counts. The genes are TRBV20-1 and TRBJ2-5; D is tentatively TRBD1 or TRBD2 (5 bases each). The V end lost 6 bases, the J end lost 2 bases, and 19 bases lay between the germline ends. CDR3 length: 15 residues. Germline V gene lookup returns CDR1 DFQATT and CDR2 SNEGSKA (reference sequence). This chain's CDR3 is CSASGSGTVQETQYF. The DNA of the CDR3 is TGCAGTGCCAGTGGATCCGGGACGGTACAAGAGACCCAGTACTTC.

This clonotype came up a few times. The chain recombines TRBV29-1 with TRBJ2-6; D is possibly TRBD1 (5 bases). Trimming took 6 bases from V and 0 from J, leaving 9 bases between them. Germline V gene data show CDR1 as SQVTM and CDR2 as ANQGSEA. There are 14 residues in the CDR3. The DNA of the CDR3 is TGCAGCGTAACAGGTTACTCTGGGGCCAACGTCCTGACTTTC. Protein sequence: CSVTGYSGANVLTF.

In this sample, this clonotype turned up many times. This chain uses TRBV2 with TRBJ1-1, with D uncertain. V lost 3 bases to trimming and J lost 6 bases, with 8 bases between them. The V gene's germline CDR1 is SNHLY and CDR2 FYNNEI. The CDR3 has 12 residues. Written as DNA, the CDR3 is TGTGCCAGCAGTGAGAGGGTCTCTGAAGCTTTCTTT. Encoded protein: CASSERVSEAFF.

V usage is TRBV19 and J usage is TRBJ1-2; 7 bases are a match to TRBD1. J lost 8 bases, V lost 6 bases, and 3 bases had no gene match. The CDR3 length is 11 residues. From germline, CDR1 is LNHDA and CDR2 SQIVND (reference sequence). The CDR3 sequence: CASSNRGGYTF. The CDR3 DNA reads TGTGCCAGTAGCAACAGGGGCGGCTACACCTTC. Full variable domain (remainder filled in from reference TRBV19 and TRBJ1-2): DGGITQSPKYLFRKEGQNVTLSCEQNLNHDAMYWYRQDPGQGLRLIYYSQIVNDFQKGDIAEGYSVSREKKESFPLTVTSAQKNPTAFYLCASSNRGGYTFGSGTRLTVV.

This chain joins TRBV29-1 and TRBJ1-4; the match to TRBD1 covers 9 bases. Germline loops: CDR1 SQVTM, CDR2 ANQGSEA. J gave up 1 base and V 1 base, and 4 bases lay outside the gene matches. The CDR3 extends over 16 amino acids. The CDR3 sequence is CSVEGDRVRTNEKLFF. The CDR3 nucleotides read TGCAGCGTTGAAGGGGACAGGGTGAGAACTAATGAAAAACTGTTTTTT.

This clonotype was detected ten times or more. The V gene is TRBV2, the J gene TRBJ1-1; no clear D. This CDR3 contains 13 residues. V gave up 7 bases and J gave up 1 base, with 10 bases separating them. Germline values: CDR1 SNHLY, CDR2 FYNNEI. The CDR3 DNA reads TGTGCCAGCACGCGAAGACCGAACACTGAAGCTTTCTTT. Protein: CASTRRPNTEAFF.

This clonotype was counted a single time. The rearrangement uses TRBV2 and TRBJ1-5, with D perhaps TRBD1 (5 bases). The CDR3 consists of 15 residues. Trimming left V 2 bases short and J 8 bases short, with 16 bases between. Germline V gene lookup returns CDR1 SNHLY and CDR2 FYNNEI. CDR3 sequence (DNA): TGTGCCAGCAGTGAAAGGACTGGGGCCTTCGAGCCCCAGCATTTT. It encodes CASSERTGAFEPQHF.

The chain carries TRBV19 and TRBJ1-1; 7 bases are shared with TRBD1. Trimming took 4 bases from V and 5 from J; bases not matched to a gene: 7. Germline assignment: CDR1 LNHDA and CDR2 SQIVND (reference sequence). The CDR3 totals 14 residues. Here the CDR3 reads CASSRGRGLTEAFF. The CDR3 DNA reads TGTGCCAGTAGTAGGGGGAGGGGGCTGACTGAAGCTTTCTTT.

This clonotype was found a few times. The rearrangement links TRBV5-1 to TRBJ2-3, with TRBD2 as a possible D gene (5 bases). The CDR3 loop spans 15 amino acids. Between the trimmed V and J ends, which lost 0 bases and 4 bases, there was a span of 12 bases. CDR1 is SGHRS and CDR2 is YFSETQ in the germline V gene. CDR3 sequence reads: CASSLGGRVSDTQYF. DNA of the CDR3: TGCGCCAGCAGCTTGGGTGGGAGAGTCTCAGATACGCAGTATTTT.

The table lists this clonotype with a few counts. The chain is built from TRBV11-2 and TRBJ2-5; D may be TRBD1 (5 bases). The ends were cut back, 2 bases at V and 7 bases at J, with 11 bases in the middle. Germline CDR1 SGHAT, CDR2 FQNNGV. This CDR3 has 13 amino acids. CDR3 sequence (DNA): TGTGCCAGCAGCTTAATGAGCCAGGGGACCCAGTACTTC. It specifies CASSLMSQGTQYF. Filled out from reference TRBV11-2 and TRBJ2-5, the complete variable domain reads EAGVAQSPRYKIIEKRQSVAFWCNPISGHATLYWYQQILGQGPKLLIQFQNNGVVDDSQLPKDRFSAERLKGVDSTLKIQPAKLEDSAVYLCASSLMSQGTQYFGPGTRLLVL.

There are many counts of this clonotype. The V gene is TRBV4-1, the J gene TRBJ1-2; D unclear. The CDR3 spans 16 residues. The V end lost 0 bases, the J end lost 0 bases, and 11 bases lay between the germline ends. The V gene's germline CDR1 is MGHRA and CDR2 YSYEKL. The CDR3 region has the DNA TGCGCCAGCAGCCAAGATTATAGAACAGCTAACTATGGCTACACCTTC. It encodes CASSQDYRTANYGYTF.

This clonotype turned up a few times. The CDR3 sequence is CASSLWVSLNTGELFF. The CDR3 region has the DNA TGTGCCAGCAGCTTATGGGTGTCTTTGAACACCGGGGAGCTGTTTTTT. V usage is TRBV7-9 and J usage is TRBJ2-2; no reliable D call. The germline gives CDR1 SEHNR, CDR2 FQNEAQ (reference sequence). There are 16 residues in the CDR3. V was clipped by 2 bases and J by 1 base, with 11 bases between them.

V gene TRBV7-6 combines with J gene TRBJ1-5; D possibly corresponds to TRBD1 (6 bases). The V gene's germline CDR1 is SGHVS and CDR2 FNYEAQ. Trimming shortened V by 0 bases and J by 9 bases, and 15 bases separated the two germline ends. The CDR3 runs to 15 residues. CDR3 sequence reads: CASSLAAGAARPQHF. DNA of the CDR3: TGTGCCAGCAGCTTAGCGGCAGGGGCGGCTCGGCCCCAGCATTTT.